Listed below are T cell receptor beta chains from one sample, sequenced in a study of T cell changes during pregnancy in multiple sclerosis. Generated by immunoSEQ multiplex PCR, the TCRdb table keeps only in-frame clones and is missing some. The table shows roughly 40,000 clones, with about 91% occurring only once. Specimen: CD8+ T cells from peripheral blood mononuclear cells, collected before pregnancy. These receptor sequences come from a female donor with multiple sclerosis, enrolled in a pregnancy study. Each CDR3 is given with its conserved first and last residue. A D gene is named only where the DNA matches it firmly. Clone size is not always given. Where it is, it says once, few, many or a class for expanded clones.

TRBV5-6	TRBJ2-5	TRBD1	.	TGTGCCAGCAGCTTGGCAAGCCCTCGACAGGGTGGGATTGGGCAGTACTTC	CASSLASPRQGGIGQYF
TRBV30	TRBJ2-1	TRBD2	.	TGTGCCTGGAGTGCACTAGCGGGGTCCTACAATGAGCAGTTCTTC	CAWSALAGSYNEQFF
TRBV14	TRBJ2-1	.	few	TGTGCCAGCAGCCAAGTTGCGGGAAGCTCCTACAATGAGCAGTTCTTC	CASSQVAGSSYNEQFF
TRBV6-1	TRBJ2-7	.	.	TGTGCCAGCAGTGAAGCGCCGCGCCTGCAGTACTTC	CASSEAPRLQYF
TRBV27	TRBJ2-2	TRBD2	.	TGTGCCAGCAGTTGGTCTAGCGGGAGCGGGGAGCTGTTTTTT	CASSWSSGSGELFF
TRBV28	TRBJ1-4	.	.	TGTGCCAGCAGTTCCACCTTTGCGGGGGCGGGAACTAATGAAAAACTGTTTTTT	CASSSTFAGAGTNEKLFF
TRBV7-9	TRBJ2-1	.	once	TGTGCCAGCAGCTTAGCGCGGGTTGCTGAGCAGTTCTTC	CASSLARVAEQFF
TRBV6-1	TRBJ2-2	.	.	TGTGCCAGCAGTGAGGGGAGTGGGGACACCGGGGAGCTGTTTTTT	CASSEGSGDTGELFF
TRBV19	TRBJ1-2	.	.	TGTGCCAGTAGTTCGGGGGGCCAACCCGTCTATGGCTACACCTTC	CASSSGGQPVYGYTF
TRBV28	TRBJ2-2	TRBD2	once	TGTGCCAGCAGTTTTGATCTAGCGGGAGGTGAGCTGTTTTTT	CASSFDLAGGELFF
TRBV5-6	TRBJ2-7	TRBD1	.	TGTGCCAGCAGCTTTGGGACAGGGAACTACGAGCAGTACTTC	CASSFGTGNYEQYF
TRBV27	TRBJ1-5	.	.	TGTGCCAGCAGTTCCTACAGTGATAGCAATCAGCCCCAGCATTTT	CASSSYSDSNQPQHF
TRBV5-4	TRBJ1-1	.	.	TGTGCCAGCAGCTTGTTCGGGGGGCCTGAAGCTTTCTTT	CASSLFGGPEAFF
TRBV11-2	TRBJ2-1	TRBD2	.	TGTGCCAGCAGCCCGAGCCTGACTAGCGGGAGGAGTGATGAGCAGTTCTTC	CASSPSLTSGRSDEQFF
TRBV7-9	TRBJ2-1	.	.	TGTGCCAGCAGCTTATCGGACAGTCACAATGAGCAGTTCTTC	CASSLSDSHNEQFF
TRBV7-6	TRBJ2-1	TRBD2	medium-sized	TGTGCCAGCAGCATCGGGGGGGAGGCCGATGAGCAGTTCTTC	CASSIGGEADEQFF
TRBV29-1	TRBJ1-2	.	.	TGCAGCGTTAGCCTTTCGACTGACTACACCTTC	CSVSLSTDYTF
TRBV19	TRBJ2-1	.	once	TGTGCCAGTAGTATAAGGCGGGTCGGCAATGAGCAGTTCTTC	CASSIRRVGNEQFF
TRBV6-5	TRBJ2-7	TRBD1	.	TGTGCCAGCAGTTATACTCGGGACAGGGGGACCTACGAGCAGTACTTC	CASSYTRDRGTYEQYF
TRBV19	TRBJ2-7	.	once	TGTGCCAGTAGCCAACACTACGAGCAGTACTTC	CASSQHYEQYF
TRBV7-2	TRBJ1-2	TRBD1	.	TGTGCCAGCAGCCAAGGGACAGCTAACTATGGCTACACCTTC	CASSQGTANYGYTF
TRBV4-3	TRBJ1-5	TRBD1	.	TGCGCCAGCAGCCAAGATACTGGACAGGTAAATCAGCCCCAGCATTTT	CASSQDTGQVNQPQHF
TRBV19	TRBJ2-1	.	.	TGTGCCAGTAGTATCGGGAGAATAAATGAGCAGTTCTTC	CASSIGRINEQFF
TRBV2	TRBJ1-2	.	.	TGTGCCAGCAGTGAAGGGCAGTCCCTCTATGGCTACACCTTC	CASSEGQSLYGYTF
TRBV4-1	TRBJ2-3	.	once	TGCGCCAGCAGCCAAGATGGGGGTCAGGGGATAGATACGCAGTATTTT	CASSQDGGQGIDTQYF
TRBV11-3	TRBJ2-3	.	.	TGTGCCAGCAGCTTCACAGGGACAGATACGCAGTATTTT	CASSFTGTDTQYF
TRBV19	TRBJ2-2	.	.	TGTGCCAGTAGTGAGATGCAGGACACCGGGGAGCTGTTTTTT	CASSEMQDTGELFF
TRBV19	TRBJ2-3	TRBD2	.	TGTGCCAGTAGTACCGGGACTAGCGGGAGCACAGATACGCAGTATTTT	CASSTGTSGSTDTQYF
TRBV6-4	TRBJ2-1	TRBD2	.	TGTGCCAGCAGTGACACTTTTAGCGGGAGGGCTGAGCAGTTCTTC	CASSDTFSGRAEQFF
TRBV6-5	TRBJ2-7	TRBD1	once	TGTGCCAGCAGTTACGGGACAGGGGGCTACGAGCAGTACTTC	CASSYGTGGYEQYF
TRBV25-1	TRBJ2-5	TRBD1	.	TGTGCCAGCAGTGAAGGGACAGGGGGAGGAGAGACCCAGTACTTC	CASSEGTGGGETQYF
TRBV7-9	TRBJ1-2	.	.	TGTGCCAGCAGCTTTCCCGACAGGCCTAGTGGCTACACCTTC	CASSFPDRPSGYTF
TRBV27	TRBJ2-5	TRBD2	.	TGTGCCAGCAGTCTAGCGGGGCCAAAAAAAGAGACCCAGTACTTC	CASSLAGPKKETQYF